This TCR beta chain emerged from a study of T cells in localized non-small cell lung cancer. Study-level findings and limits: The tumor had only one region sequenced, so heterogeneity remains possible. Tumor trailed uninvolved adjacent lung in T cell clonality, which peaked there.

V was clipped by 2 bases and J by 6 bases, with 11 bases between them. Germline V lookup: CDR1 SGHRS, CDR2 YFSETQ. The CDR3 runs to 13 residues. A word on this clone: The antigen remains undetermined.

The data were produced by immunoSEQ multiplex PCR, yet TCRdb's version contains in-frame clones alone and is incomplete. The data contain some 130,000 clones, roughly 90% of them singletons. The chain joins TRBV5-1 to TRBJ1-1; the D is unclear. This clonotype originated in a female donor older than 55 with stage I lung adenocarcinoma. Sequencing used peripheral blood, obtained before any cancer treatment. CDR3 region: CASSLSLGPEAFF. The CDR3 nucleotides are TGCGCCAGCAGCTTAAGTTTAGGTCCTGAAGCTTTCTTT.